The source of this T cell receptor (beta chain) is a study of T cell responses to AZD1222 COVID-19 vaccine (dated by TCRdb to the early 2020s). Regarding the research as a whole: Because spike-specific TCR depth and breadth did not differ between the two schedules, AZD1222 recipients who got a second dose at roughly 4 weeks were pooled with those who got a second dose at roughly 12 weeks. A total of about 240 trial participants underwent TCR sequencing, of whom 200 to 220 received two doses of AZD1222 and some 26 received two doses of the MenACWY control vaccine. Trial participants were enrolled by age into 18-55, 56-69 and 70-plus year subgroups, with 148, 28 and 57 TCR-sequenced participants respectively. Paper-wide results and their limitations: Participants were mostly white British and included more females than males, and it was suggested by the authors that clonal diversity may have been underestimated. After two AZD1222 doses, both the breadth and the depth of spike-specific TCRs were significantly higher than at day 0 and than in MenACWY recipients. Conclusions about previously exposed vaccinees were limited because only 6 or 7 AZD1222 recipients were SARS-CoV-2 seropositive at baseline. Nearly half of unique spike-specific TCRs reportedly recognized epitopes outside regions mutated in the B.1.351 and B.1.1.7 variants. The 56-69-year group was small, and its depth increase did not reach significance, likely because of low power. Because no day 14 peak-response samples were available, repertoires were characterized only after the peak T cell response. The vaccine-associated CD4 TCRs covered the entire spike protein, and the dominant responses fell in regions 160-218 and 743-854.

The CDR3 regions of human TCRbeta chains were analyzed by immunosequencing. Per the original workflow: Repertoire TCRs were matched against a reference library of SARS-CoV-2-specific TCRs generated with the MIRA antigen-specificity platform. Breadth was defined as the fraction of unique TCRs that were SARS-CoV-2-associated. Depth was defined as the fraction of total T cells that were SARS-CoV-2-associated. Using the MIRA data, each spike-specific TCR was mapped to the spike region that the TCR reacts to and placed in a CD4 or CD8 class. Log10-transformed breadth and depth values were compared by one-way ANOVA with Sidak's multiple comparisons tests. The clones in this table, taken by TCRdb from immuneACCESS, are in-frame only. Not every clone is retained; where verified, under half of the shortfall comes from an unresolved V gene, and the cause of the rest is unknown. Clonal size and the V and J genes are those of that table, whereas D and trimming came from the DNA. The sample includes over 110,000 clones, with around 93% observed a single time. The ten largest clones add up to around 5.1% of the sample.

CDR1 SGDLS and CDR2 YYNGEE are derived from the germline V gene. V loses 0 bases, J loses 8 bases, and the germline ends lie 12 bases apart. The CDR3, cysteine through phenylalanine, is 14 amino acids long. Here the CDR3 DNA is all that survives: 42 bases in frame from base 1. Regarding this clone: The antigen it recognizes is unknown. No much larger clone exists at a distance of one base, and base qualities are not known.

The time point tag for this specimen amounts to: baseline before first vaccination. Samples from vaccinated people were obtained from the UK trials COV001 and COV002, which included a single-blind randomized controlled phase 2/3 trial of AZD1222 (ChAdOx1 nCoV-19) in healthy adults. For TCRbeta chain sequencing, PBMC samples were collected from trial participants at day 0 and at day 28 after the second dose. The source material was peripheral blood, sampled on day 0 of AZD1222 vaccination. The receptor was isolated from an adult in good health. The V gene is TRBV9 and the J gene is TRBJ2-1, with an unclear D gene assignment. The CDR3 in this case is CASSVGPEGDEQFF. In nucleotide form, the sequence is TGTGCCAGCAGCGTAGGCCCAGAAGGCGATGAGCAGTTCTTC.